The clone carrying this T cell receptor beta chain was observed a few times. As yet, its antigen is unknown. Of the isolated RNA, all was reverse transcribed, and so the sequenced material was expressed TCRB transcripts. This table comes from immunoSEQ multiplex PCR, and its TCRdb copy is limited to in-frame clones, with some not included. There are a few hundred thousand clones in the sample; approximately 15% occur only once, and roughly 0.02% lies in the top ten. The data were obtained in a study of beta chain features in type 1 diabetes. Study-level background: Sorted cells numbering 107,917,701 were examined across all samples.

Every donor had blood drawn once into heparin, around 120 mL on average. Via CD45RO/CCR7/CD25/CD127/CD95/CD27, cells of the CD4+ naive, central memory, regulatory and stem cell-like memory subsets were sorted. Whole-study results and caveats: Type 1 diabetes patients showed fewer insertions and more deletions at VDJ junctions. TCRB CDR3s from Type 1 diabetes patients were moderately but significantly shorter in all four CD4+ subsets.

CDR1 and CDR2 from the germline V gene are MDHEN and SYDVKM. The CDR3 has 14 amino acids. With 7 bases clipped from V and 0 bases from J, the junction kept 4 bases outside the gene matches. This clonotype was obtained from a young man with type 1 diabetes. The chain uses TRBV28 and TRBJ2-7; 9 nucleotides line up with TRBD2. Sequencing was performed on naive CD4+ T cells from blood. The CDR3 sequence is CASKSGRSSYEQYF. The CDR3 DNA sequence: TGTGCCAGCAAAAGCGGGAGGAGCTCCTACGAGCAGTACTTC.